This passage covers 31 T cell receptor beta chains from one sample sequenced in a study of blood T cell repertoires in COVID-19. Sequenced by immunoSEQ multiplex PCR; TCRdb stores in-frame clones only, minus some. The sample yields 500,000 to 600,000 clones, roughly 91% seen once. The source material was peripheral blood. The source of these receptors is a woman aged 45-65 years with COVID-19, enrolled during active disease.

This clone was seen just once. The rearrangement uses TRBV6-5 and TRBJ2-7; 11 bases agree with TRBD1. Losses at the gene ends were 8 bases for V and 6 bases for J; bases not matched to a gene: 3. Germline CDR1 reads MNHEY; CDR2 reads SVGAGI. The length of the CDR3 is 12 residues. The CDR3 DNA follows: TGTGCCAGCGGACAGGGGGCTTCCGAGCAGTACTTC. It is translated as CASGQGASEQYF.

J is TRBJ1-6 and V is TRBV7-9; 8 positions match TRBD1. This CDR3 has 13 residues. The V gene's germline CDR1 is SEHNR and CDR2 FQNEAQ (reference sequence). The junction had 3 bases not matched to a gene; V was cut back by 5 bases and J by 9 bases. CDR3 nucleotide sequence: TGTGCCAGCAGCCTGGACAGGGCTTCACCCCTCCACTTT. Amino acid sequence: CASSLDRASPLHF.

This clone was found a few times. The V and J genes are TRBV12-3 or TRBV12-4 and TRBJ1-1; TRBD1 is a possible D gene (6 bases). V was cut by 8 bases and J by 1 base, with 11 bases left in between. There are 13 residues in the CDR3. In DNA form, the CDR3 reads TGTGCCAGCCGGGACAACTCGAACACTGAAGCTTTCTTT. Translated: CASRDNSNTEAFF.

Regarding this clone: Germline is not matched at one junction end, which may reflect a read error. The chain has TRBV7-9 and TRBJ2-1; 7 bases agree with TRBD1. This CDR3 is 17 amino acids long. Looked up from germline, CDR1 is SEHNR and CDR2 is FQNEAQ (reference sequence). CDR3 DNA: TGTGCCAGCAACTTAGCTCTCAGGGACAGCTCCTACAATGAGCAGTTCTTC. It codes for CASNLALRDSSYNEQFF.

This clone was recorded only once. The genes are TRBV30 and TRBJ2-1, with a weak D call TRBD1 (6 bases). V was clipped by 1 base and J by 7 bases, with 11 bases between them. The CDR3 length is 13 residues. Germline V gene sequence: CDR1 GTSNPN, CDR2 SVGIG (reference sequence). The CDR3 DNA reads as TGTGCCTGGAGTGGGACAGCTAGGAATGAGCAGTTCTTC. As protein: CAWSGTARNEQFF.

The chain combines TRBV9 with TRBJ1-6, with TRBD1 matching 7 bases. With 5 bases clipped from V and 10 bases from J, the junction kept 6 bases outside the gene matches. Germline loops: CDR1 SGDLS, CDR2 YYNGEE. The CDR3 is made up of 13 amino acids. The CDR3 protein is CASSKDRVSPLHF. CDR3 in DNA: TGTGCCAGCAGTAAAGACAGGGTCTCACCCCTCCACTTT. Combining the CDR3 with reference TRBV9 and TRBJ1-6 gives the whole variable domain DSGVTQTPKHLITATGQRVTLRCSPRSGDLSVYWYQQSLDQGLQFLIQYYNGEERAKGNILERFSAQQFPDLHSELNLSSLELGDSALYFCASSKDRVSPLHFGNGTRLTVT.

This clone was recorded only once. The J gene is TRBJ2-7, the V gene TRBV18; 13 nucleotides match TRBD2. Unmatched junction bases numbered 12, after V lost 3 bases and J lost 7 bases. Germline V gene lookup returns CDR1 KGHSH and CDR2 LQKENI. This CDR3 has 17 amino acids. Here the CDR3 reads CASSPLSGLAGEEEQYF. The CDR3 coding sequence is TGTGCCAGCTCACCCCTCTCCGGACTAGCGGGGGAGGAAGAGCAGTACTTC.

The CDR3 protein is CASSYGLGQEQYF. CDR3 DNA sequence: TGTGCCAGCAGCTACGGACTGGGCCAAGAGCAGTACTTC. This chain connects TRBV5-4 to TRBJ2-7, with D possibly TRBD2 on 5 matching bases. The CDR3 has 13 residues. The V gene lost 3 bases and the J gene lost 7 bases, with 14 bases spanning the gap. Germline lookup yields CDR1 SGHNT and CDR2 YYREEE (reference sequence).

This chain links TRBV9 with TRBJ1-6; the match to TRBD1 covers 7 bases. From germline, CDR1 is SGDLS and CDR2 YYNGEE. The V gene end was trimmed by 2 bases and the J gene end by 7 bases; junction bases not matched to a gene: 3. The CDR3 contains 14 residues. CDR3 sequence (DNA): TGTGCCAGCAGCGTCGACAGGGTCAATTCACCCCTCCACTTT. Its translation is CASSVDRVNSPLHF.

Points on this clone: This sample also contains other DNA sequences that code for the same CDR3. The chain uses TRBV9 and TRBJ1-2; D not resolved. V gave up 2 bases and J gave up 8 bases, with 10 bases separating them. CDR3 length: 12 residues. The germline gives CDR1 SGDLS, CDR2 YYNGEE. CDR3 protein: CASSVTGGGYTF. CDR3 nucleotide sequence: TGTGCCAGCAGCGTTACGGGAGGGGGCTACACCTTC.

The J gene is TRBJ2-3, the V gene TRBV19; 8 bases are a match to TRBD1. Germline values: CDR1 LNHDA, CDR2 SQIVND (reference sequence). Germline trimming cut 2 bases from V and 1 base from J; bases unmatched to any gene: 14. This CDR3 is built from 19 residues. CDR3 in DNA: TGTGCCAGTAGTATAACTCGAGACAGGGGTCCTTTCGGCACAGATACGCAGTATTTT. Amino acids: CASSITRDRGPFGTDTQYF. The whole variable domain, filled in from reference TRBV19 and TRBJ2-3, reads DGGITQSPKYLFRKEGQNVTLSCEQNLNHDAMYWYRQDPGQGLRLIYYSQIVNDFQKGDIAEGYSVSREKKESFPLTVTSAQKNPTAFYLCASSITRDRGPFGTDTQYFGPGTRLTVL.

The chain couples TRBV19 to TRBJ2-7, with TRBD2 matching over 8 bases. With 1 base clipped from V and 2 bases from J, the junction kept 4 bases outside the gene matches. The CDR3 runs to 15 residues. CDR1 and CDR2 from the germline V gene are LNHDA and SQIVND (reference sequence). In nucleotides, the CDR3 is TGTGCCAGTAGTATAGTGGCGGGGGGTACCTACGAGCAGTACTTC. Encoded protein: CASSIVAGGTYEQYF.

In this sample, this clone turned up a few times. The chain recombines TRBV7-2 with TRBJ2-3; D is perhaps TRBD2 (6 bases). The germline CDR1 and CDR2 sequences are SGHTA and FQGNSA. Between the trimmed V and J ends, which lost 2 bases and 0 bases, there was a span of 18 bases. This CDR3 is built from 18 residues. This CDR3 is CASSLRPRGTLSTDTQYF. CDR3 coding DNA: TGTGCCAGCAGCTTACGCCCTCGGGGGACGCTAAGCACAGATACGCAGTATTTT.

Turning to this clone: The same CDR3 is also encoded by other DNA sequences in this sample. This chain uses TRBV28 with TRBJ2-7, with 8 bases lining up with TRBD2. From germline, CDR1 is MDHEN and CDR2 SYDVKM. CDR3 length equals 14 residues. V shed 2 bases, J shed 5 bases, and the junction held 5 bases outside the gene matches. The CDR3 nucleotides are TGTGCCAGCAGTTTAGCGGGGGGCCCCAACGAGCAGTACTTC. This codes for CASSLAGGPNEQYF.

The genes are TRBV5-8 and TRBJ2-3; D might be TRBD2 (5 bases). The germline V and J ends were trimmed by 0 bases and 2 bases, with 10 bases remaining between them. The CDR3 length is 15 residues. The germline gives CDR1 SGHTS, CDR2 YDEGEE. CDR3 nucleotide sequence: TGTGCCAGCAGCTTGGGTCGGGGAATCACAGATACGCAGTATTTT. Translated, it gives CASSLGRGITDTQYF. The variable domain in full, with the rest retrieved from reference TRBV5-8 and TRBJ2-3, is EAGVTQSPTHLIKTRGQQATLRCSPISGHTSVYWYQQALGLGLQFLLWYDEGEERNRGNFPPRFSGRQFPNYSSELNVNALELEDSALYLCASSLGRGITDTQYFGPGTRLTVL.

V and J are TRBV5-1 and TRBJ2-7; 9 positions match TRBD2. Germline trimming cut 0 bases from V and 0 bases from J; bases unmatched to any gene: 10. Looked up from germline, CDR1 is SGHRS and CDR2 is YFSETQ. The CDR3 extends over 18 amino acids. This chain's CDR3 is CASSLVYRASGASYEQYF. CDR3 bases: TGCGCCAGCAGCTTGGTTTATCGCGCTAGCGGGGCCTCCTACGAGCAGTACTTC.

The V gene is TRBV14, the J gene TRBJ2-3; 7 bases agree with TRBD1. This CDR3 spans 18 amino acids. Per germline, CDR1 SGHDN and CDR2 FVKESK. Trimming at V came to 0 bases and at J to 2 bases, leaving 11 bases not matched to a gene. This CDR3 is CASSQDLTGLPSTDTQYF. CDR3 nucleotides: TGTGCCAGCAGCCAAGACTTGACAGGGCTTCCCTCCACAGATACGCAGTATTTT. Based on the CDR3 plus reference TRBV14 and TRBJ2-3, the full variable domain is EAGVTQFPSHSVIEKGQTVTLRCDPISGHDNLYWYRRVMGKEIKFLLHFVKESKQDESGMPNNRFLAERTGGTYSTLKVQPAELEDSGVYFCASSQDLTGLPSTDTQYFGPGTRLTVL.

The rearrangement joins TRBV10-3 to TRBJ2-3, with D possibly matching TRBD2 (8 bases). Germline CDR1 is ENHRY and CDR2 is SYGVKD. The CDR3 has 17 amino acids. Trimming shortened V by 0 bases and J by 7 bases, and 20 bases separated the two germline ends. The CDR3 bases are TGTGCCATCAGTGAGTCACCGACTAGCGAGGGGGCCAATACGCAGTATTTT. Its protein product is CAISESPTSEGANTQYF.

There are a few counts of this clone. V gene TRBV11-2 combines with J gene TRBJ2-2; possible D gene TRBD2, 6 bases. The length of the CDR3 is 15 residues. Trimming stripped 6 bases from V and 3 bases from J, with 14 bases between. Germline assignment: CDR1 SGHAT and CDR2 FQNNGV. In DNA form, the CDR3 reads TGTGCCAGCAGTTCGGGGCGGGGATACACCGGGGAGCTGTTTTTT. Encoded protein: CASSSGRGYTGELFF.

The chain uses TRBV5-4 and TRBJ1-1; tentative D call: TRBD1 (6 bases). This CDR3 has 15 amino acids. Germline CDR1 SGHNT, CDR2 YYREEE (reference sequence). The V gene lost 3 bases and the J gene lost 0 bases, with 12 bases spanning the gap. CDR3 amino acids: CASSSGGGMNTEAFF. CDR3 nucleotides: TGTGCCAGCAGCTCCGGGGGGGGCATGAACACTGAAGCTTTCTTT.

CDR3 amino acids: CASSPGTGSGERLFF. The CDR3 nucleotides read TGTGCCAGCAGCCCAGGGACAGGGTCCGGGGAGCGGCTGTTTTTT. This chain connects TRBV5-4 to TRBJ2-2, with TRBD1 matching 9 bases. The CDR3 contains 15 residues. V lost 4 bases and J lost 13; bases outside the gene matches: 14. Germline V gene sequence: CDR1 SGHNT, CDR2 YYREEE (reference sequence).

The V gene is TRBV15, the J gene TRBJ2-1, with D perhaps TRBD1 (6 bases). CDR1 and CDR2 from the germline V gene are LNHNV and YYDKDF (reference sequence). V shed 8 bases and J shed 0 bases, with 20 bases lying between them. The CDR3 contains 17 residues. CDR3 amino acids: CATAQPGESSSYNEQFF. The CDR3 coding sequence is TGTGCCACCGCTCAGCCAGGGGAGAGTAGCTCCTACAATGAGCAGTTCTTC.

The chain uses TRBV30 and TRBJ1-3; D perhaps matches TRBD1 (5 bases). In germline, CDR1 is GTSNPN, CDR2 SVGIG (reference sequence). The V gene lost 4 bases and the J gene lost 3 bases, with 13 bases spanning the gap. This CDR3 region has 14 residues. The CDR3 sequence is CAWNPEGYGNTIYF. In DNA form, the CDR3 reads TGTGCCTGGAACCCGGAGGGGTATGGAAACACCATATATTTT. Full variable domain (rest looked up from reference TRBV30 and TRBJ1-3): SQTIHQWPATLVQPVGSPLSLECTVEGTSNPNLYWYRQAAGRGLQLLFYSVGIGQISSEVPQNLSASRPQDRQFILSSKKLLLSDSGFYLCAWNPEGYGNTIYFGEGSWLTVV.

The CDR3 protein is CASSAASGGDVYEQYF. CDR3 coding DNA: TGTGCCAGCAGCGCGGCTAGCGGGGGGGATGTCTACGAGCAGTACTTC. V and J are TRBV9 and TRBJ2-7; 12 nucleotides line up with TRBD2. V trimming: 3 bases; J trimming: 3 bases; junction bases outside the gene matches: 7. CDR1 and CDR2 (germline): SGDLS, YYNGEE. CDR3 length: 16 residues.

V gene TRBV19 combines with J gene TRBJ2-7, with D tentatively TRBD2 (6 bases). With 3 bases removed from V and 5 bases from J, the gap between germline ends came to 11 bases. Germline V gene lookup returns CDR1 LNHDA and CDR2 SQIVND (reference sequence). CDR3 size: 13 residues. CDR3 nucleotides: TGTGCCAGTAGTATGTGGGGGAGGCACGAGCAGTACTTC. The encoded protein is CASSMWGRHEQYF.

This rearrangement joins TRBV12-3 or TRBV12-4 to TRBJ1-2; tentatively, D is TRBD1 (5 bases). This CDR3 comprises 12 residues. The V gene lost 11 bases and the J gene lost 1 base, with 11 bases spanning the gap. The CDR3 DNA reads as TGTGCCTCACAGGAACTTAACTATGGCTACACCTTC. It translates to CASQELNYGYTF.

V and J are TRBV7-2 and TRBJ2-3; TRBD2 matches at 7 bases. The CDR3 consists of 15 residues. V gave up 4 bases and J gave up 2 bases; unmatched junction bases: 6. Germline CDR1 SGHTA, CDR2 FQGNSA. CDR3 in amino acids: CASSSRLADTDTQYF. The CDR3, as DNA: TGTGCCAGCAGCTCTAGACTAGCCGACACAGATACGCAGTATTTT.

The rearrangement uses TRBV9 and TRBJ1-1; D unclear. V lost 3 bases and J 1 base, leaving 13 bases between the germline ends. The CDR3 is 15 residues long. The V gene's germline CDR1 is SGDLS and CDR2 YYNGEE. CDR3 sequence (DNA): TGTGCCAGCAGCGCCTCCGGGGAGGCGAACACTGAAGCTTTCTTT. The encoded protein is CASSASGEANTEAFF. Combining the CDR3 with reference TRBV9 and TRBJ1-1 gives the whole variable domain DSGVTQTPKHLITATGQRVTLRCSPRSGDLSVYWYQQSLDQGLQFLIQYYNGEERAKGNILERFSAQQFPDLHSELNLSSLELGDSALYFCASSASGEANTEAFFGQGTRLTVV.

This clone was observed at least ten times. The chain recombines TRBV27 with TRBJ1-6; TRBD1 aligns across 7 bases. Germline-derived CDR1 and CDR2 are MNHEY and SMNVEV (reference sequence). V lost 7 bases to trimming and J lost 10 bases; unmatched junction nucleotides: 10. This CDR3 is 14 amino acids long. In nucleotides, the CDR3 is TGTGCCAGCACCCAACAGGGGATAGGCTCACCCCTCCACTTT. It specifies CASTQQGIGSPLHF.

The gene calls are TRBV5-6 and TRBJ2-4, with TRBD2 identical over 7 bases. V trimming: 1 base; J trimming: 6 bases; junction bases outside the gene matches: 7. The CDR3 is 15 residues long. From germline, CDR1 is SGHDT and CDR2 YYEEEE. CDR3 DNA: TGTGCCAGCAGCTTGTACGGGGCTAGCGGAAACATTCAGTACTTC. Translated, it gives CASSLYGASGNIQYF.

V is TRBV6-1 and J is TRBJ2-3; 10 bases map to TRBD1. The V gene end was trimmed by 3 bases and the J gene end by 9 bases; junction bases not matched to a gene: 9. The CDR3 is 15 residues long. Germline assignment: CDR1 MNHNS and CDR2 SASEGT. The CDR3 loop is CASSEGTGAKVTQYF. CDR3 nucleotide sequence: TGTGCCAGCAGTGAGGGGACAGGGGCAAAAGTAACGCAGTATTTT.